This T cell receptor beta chain was recorded in a study of monozygotic twins with cystic fibrosis. General observations from the study: In 13 of 16 pairs, V gene usage was closest to the co-twin's.

With respect to this clone: Its antigen is unknown.

Data came from immunoSEQ multiplex PCR; TCRdb stores just in-frame clones and leaves some out. The sample gives roughly 9,400 clones, 98% to 99% of which show up once; under 0.3% is in the top ten. The sequenced material came from blood. The TCR comes from a girl aged 2 to 9 with cystic fibrosis.

The CDR3 bases are TGTGCCAGCAGCCAAGTTCGGGGGATTTACAATGAGCAGTTCTTC. Translation: CASSQVRGIYNEQFF. The rearrangement uses TRBV4-2 and TRBJ2-1; tentative D call: TRBD2 (6 bases). The V gene's germline CDR1 is LGHNA and CDR2 YNFKEQ. V lost 1 base, J lost 4 bases, and 11 bases lay in between. The CDR3 contains 15 residues.